Each of the 19 T cell receptor beta chains below was sequenced from the same sample in a study of cytomegalovirus exposure and HLA in healthy donors. Measured with immunoSEQ multiplex PCR; TCRdb has only the in-frame clones, and not every one. Counted here are some 48,000 clones, 94% occurring once; the ten biggest clones make up around 8%. Sequencing input: PBMCs. These receptors all stem from a woman younger than 35 in good health and CMV-seropositive.

The chain links TRBV7-3 to TRBJ2-3; maybe TRBD2 (5 bases). The germline V gene encodes CDR1 SGHTA and CDR2 FQGTGA. The V end lost 6 bases, the J end lost 0 bases, and 7 bases lay between the germline ends. This CDR3 is built from 13 residues. As DNA, the CDR3 is TGTGCCAGCAGTGGACTCAGCACAGATACGCAGTATTTT. It is translated as CASSGLSTDTQYF.

The chain is built from TRBV11-1 and TRBJ2-1, with TRBD1 matching over 7 bases. With 4 bases clipped from V and 6 bases from J, the junction kept 3 bases outside the gene matches. This CDR3 has 13 residues. In germline, CDR1 is SGHAT, CDR2 FQDESV (reference sequence). The chain's CDR3 is CASSSTGFNEQFF. The DNA of the CDR3 is TGTGCCAGCAGCTCGACAGGGTTCAATGAGCAGTTCTTC.

This clone occurred a few times. V is TRBV5-6 and J is TRBJ2-1; D might be TRBD2 (6 bases). V was shortened by 1 base and J by 7 bases, with 18 bases between the two germline ends. CDR3 length equals 16 residues. Germline lookup yields CDR1 SGHDT and CDR2 YYEEEE. This CDR3 reads CASSLFYGSSSNEQFF. The CDR3 DNA is TGTGCCAGCAGCTTGTTTTACGGGAGCAGCAGTAATGAGCAGTTCTTC.

The chain recombines TRBV28 with TRBJ1-6, with D maybe TRBD1 (6 bases). This CDR3 region has 15 residues. Germline V lookup: CDR1 MDHEN, CDR2 SYDVKM. Trimming pared 11 bases from V and 0 bases from J, leaving 14 bases between. The CDR3 reads CAGRQASSYNSPLHF. The DNA of the CDR3 is TGTGCCGGAAGACAGGCGAGCTCCTATAATTCACCCCTCCACTTT.

The CDR3 DNA follows: TGTGCCAGTAGTACTACAGGGTACTATGGCTACACCTTC. Translated: CASSTTGYYGYTF. The gene calls are TRBV19 and TRBJ1-2, with D perhaps TRBD1 (6 bases). The CDR3 contains 13 residues. CDR1 is LNHDA and CDR2 is SQIVND in the germline V gene (reference sequence). Trimming removed 4 bases at V and 3 bases at J, with 9 bases between. Filled out from reference TRBV19 and TRBJ1-2, the complete variable domain reads DGGITQSPKYLFRKEGQNVTLSCEQNLNHDAMYWYRQDPGQGLRLIYYSQIVNDFQKGDIAEGYSVSREKKESFPLTVTSAQKNPTAFYLCASSTTGYYGYTFGSGTRLTVV.

The rearrangement joins TRBV10-3 to TRBJ2-7; a weak D match, TRBD2 (5 bases). V dropped 3 bases and J dropped 0 bases, with 9 bases sitting between them. CDR1 ENHRY and CDR2 SYGVKD come from the germline V gene. The CDR3 covers 14 residues. The DNA for the CDR3 is TGTGCCATCAGTGAAGCGGCCCACTCCTACGAGCAGTACTTC. Its protein product is CAISEAAHSYEQYF.

To note about this clone: Other DNA sequences in this specimen translate into the identical CDR3. The chain couples TRBV27 to TRBJ1-1; 7 bases map to TRBD1. J was trimmed by 1 base and V by 5 bases; bases with no gene match: 7. There are 15 residues in the CDR3. Germline lookup yields CDR1 MNHEY and CDR2 SMNVEV (reference sequence). This chain's CDR3 is CASSPQRQGNTEAFF. The CDR3 region has the DNA TGTGCCAGCAGTCCACAACGACAGGGGAACACTGAAGCTTTCTTT.

The rearrangement joins TRBV4-2 to TRBJ1-1; possibly TRBD1 for D (5 bases). The CDR3 totals 15 residues. Germline V gene data show CDR1 as LGHNA and CDR2 as YNFKEQ. The germline V and J ends were trimmed by 4 bases and 4 bases, with 16 bases remaining between them. CDR3 residues: CASSPLGGEGTEAFF. The CDR3 DNA reads TGTGCCAGCAGCCCTCTCGGGGGGGAGGGCACTGAAGCTTTCTTT.

The chain uses TRBV5-4 and TRBJ1-1; 7 nucleotides agree with TRBD1. The V gene end was trimmed by 0 bases and the J gene end by 5 bases; junction bases not matched to a gene: 7. The CDR3 length is 15 residues. CDR1 is SGHNT and CDR2 is YYREEE in the germline V gene (reference sequence). CDR3 residues: CASSLGDRDGTEAFF. The DNA of the CDR3 is TGTGCCAGCAGCTTGGGCGACAGGGACGGGACTGAAGCTTTCTTT.

The V gene is TRBV15, the J gene TRBJ1-5, with no clear D. The V end was cut by 0 bases, the J end by 0 bases, with 12 bases between. CDR3 length: 17 residues. The germline CDR1 and CDR2 sequences are LNHNV and YYDKDF (reference sequence). CDR3 residues: CATSRDEIANSNQPQHF. In DNA, the CDR3 is TGTGCCACCAGCAGAGATGAGATCGCTAATAGCAATCAGCCCCAGCATTTT.

V gene TRBV2 combines with J gene TRBJ2-1; perhaps TRBD1 as D (6 bases). Germline CDR1 reads SNHLY; CDR2 reads FYNNEI. Trimming took off 2 bases at V and 15 bases at J, with 14 bases between the two ends. This CDR3 has 12 amino acids. CDR3 nucleotide sequence: TGTGCCAGCAGTGAATGGGACACTTTCGGGTTCTTC. Protein product: CASSEWDTFGFF.

The chain combines TRBV29-1 with TRBJ2-5; 9 bases fit TRBD1. The CDR3 has 16 residues. V lost 2 bases and J lost 7; bases outside the gene matches: 14. From germline, CDR1 is SQVTM and CDR2 ANQGSEA. The CDR3 bases are TGCAGCGTTGAAAGTTTTGGGGACAGGGTTAGGGGGACCCAGTACTTC. Translation: CSVESFGDRVRGTQYF.

The rearrangement links TRBV28 to TRBJ1-5; D is unresolved. V gave up 6 bases and J gave up 2 bases, with 5 bases separating them. Germline V CDR1 and CDR2: MDHEN, SYDVKM. The CDR3 extends over 12 amino acids. The CDR3 nucleotides are TGTGCCAGCAGCCAGGGCAATCAGCCCCAGCATTTT. Translating it yields CASSQGNQPQHF. Based on the CDR3 plus reference TRBV28 and TRBJ1-5, the full variable domain is DVKVTQSSRYLVKRTGEKVFLECVQDMDHENMFWYRQDPGLGLRLIYFSYDVKMKEKGDIPEGYSVSREKKERFSLILESASTNQTSMYLCASSQGNQPQHFGDGTRLSIL.

CDR3 in DNA: TGTGCCAGCAGCCGGAGGACAGGCTCTGGAAACACCATATATTTT. It is translated as CASSRRTGSGNTIYF. The chain couples TRBV13 to TRBJ1-3; 7 bases match TRBD1. This CDR3 region has 15 residues. CDR1 is PRHDT and CDR2 is FYEKMQ in the germline V gene (reference sequence). The J segment lost 0 bases and the V segment lost 5 bases, leaving 4 bases of the junction unmatched.

V is TRBV9 and J is TRBJ2-5; the match to TRBD2 covers 13 bases. The junction had 16 bases not matched to a gene; V was cut back by 3 bases and J by 5 bases. Germline assignment: CDR1 SGDLS and CDR2 YYNGEE. The CDR3 length is 19 residues. The CDR3 reads CASSARKVTSGRAQETQYF. Here the CDR3 DNA reads TGTGCCAGCAGCGCCCGGAAGGTTACTAGCGGGAGGGCCCAGGAGACCCAGTACTTC. Together with reference TRBV9 and TRBJ2-5, the CDR3 gives the full variable domain: DSGVTQTPKHLITATGQRVTLRCSPRSGDLSVYWYQQSLDQGLQFLIQYYNGEERAKGNILERFSAQQFPDLHSELNLSSLELGDSALYFCASSARKVTSGRAQETQYFGPGTRLLVL.

In its sample, this clone was seen a few times. The chain combines TRBV29-1 with TRBJ2-7; unclear D gene. Per germline, CDR1 SQVTM and CDR2 ANQGSEA. Trimming took off 4 bases at V and 0 bases at J, with 13 bases between the two ends. This CDR3 has 14 amino acids. The DNA for the CDR3 is TGCAGCGTTGGGGCCGTAGGTGACTCCTACGAGCAGTACTTC. Translated: CSVGAVGDSYEQYF.

This rearrangement joins TRBV29-1 to TRBJ2-3, with D possibly matching TRBD1 (5 bases). V was shortened by 5 bases and J by 3 bases, with 9 bases between the two germline ends. The CDR3 totals 12 residues. Germline lookup yields CDR1 SQVTM and CDR2 ANQGSEA. CDR3 in DNA: TGCAGCGTTACCAGGGTAACAGATACGCAGTATTTT. It encodes CSVTRVTDTQYF.

CDR3 nucleotides: TGTGCCAGCAGCCTTGGGACAGGGGCCTACAATGAGCAGTTCTTC. This encodes CASSLGTGAYNEQFF. This chain connects TRBV27 to TRBJ2-1; TRBD1 aligns across 10 bases. This CDR3 region has 15 residues. V gave up 6 bases and J gave up 2 bases; unmatched junction bases: 4. CDR1 and CDR2 (germline): MNHEY, SMNVEV (reference sequence).

The CDR3 is CASSATTGYNEQFF. CDR3 DNA sequence: TGTGCCAGCAGTGCCACAACAGGGTACAATGAGCAGTTCTTC. J is TRBJ2-1 and V is TRBV27; tentative D call: TRBD1 (6 bases). CDR3 length: 14 residues. V dropped 5 bases and J dropped 4 bases, with 12 bases sitting between them. Per germline, CDR1 MNHEY and CDR2 SMNVEV (reference sequence).